The 20 T cell receptor beta chains below were found in one sample sequenced in a study of T cell changes during pregnancy in multiple sclerosis. Produced via immunoSEQ multiplex PCR; TCRdb's table is partial and in-frame only. This sample yields approximately 44,000 clones, of which roughly nine tenths are seen a single time; 0.73% belongs to the top ten. This specimen was CD4+ T cells from peripheral blood mononuclear cells, taken before pregnancy. The receptor set was obtained from a female donor with multiple sclerosis, enrolled in a pregnancy study.

This rearrangement joins TRBV9 to TRBJ1-6; 12 nucleotides agree with TRBD1. Germline V gives CDR1 SGDLS, CDR2 YYNGEE. CDR3 length: 15 amino acids. V lost 5 bases and J lost 11; bases outside the gene matches: 8. As DNA, the CDR3 is TGTGCCAGCAGTGTTGGGGACAGGGGGCCTACACCCCTCCACTTT. This sequence encodes CASSVGDRGPTPLHF.

The chain uses TRBV6-6 and TRBJ2-7, with 9 bases fitting TRBD1. CDR3 length: 16 amino acids. With V trimmed by 6 bases and J by 5 bases, 14 bases remained unmatched. The V gene's germline CDR1 is MNHNY and CDR2 SVGAGI (reference sequence). DNA of the CDR3: TGTGCCAGCAGAACCACTCCGGGACAGGGTTTCCACGAGCAGTACTTC. It specifies CASRTTPGQGFHEQYF.

This clone showed up just a few times. The rearrangement uses TRBV14 and TRBJ1-3; 7 nucleotides agree with TRBD1. V shed 6 bases and J 0 bases; nucleotides not matched to a gene: 5. The germline gives CDR1 SGHDN, CDR2 FVKESK. The CDR3 loop spans 15 amino acids. The chain's CDR3 is CASSQYRGSGNTIYF. The CDR3 nucleotides read TGTGCCAGCAGTCAGTACAGGGGCTCTGGAAACACCATATATTTT.

This chain links TRBV6-1 with TRBJ2-7; 12 nucleotides match TRBD1. With 6 bases clipped from V and 7 bases from J, the junction kept 7 bases outside the gene matches. CDR1 is MNHNS and CDR2 is SASEGT in the germline V gene. This CDR3 has 14 residues. CDR3 in amino acids: CASSWGQGAGEQYF. The CDR3 coding sequence is TGTGCCAGCAGCTGGGGACAGGGGGCCGGAGAGCAGTACTTC.

This chain connects TRBV5-6 to TRBJ2-5; 8 bases are a match to TRBD1. V dropped 1 base and J dropped 5; count of bases not matched to a gene: 10. CDR3 length: 16 amino acids. The V gene's germline CDR1 is SGHDT and CDR2 YYEEEE. As DNA, the CDR3 is TGTGCCAGCAGCTTGTTGGGACAGGTCAATACTGAGACCCAGTACTTC. Translation: CASSLLGQVNTETQYF.

The chain is built from TRBV18 and TRBJ2-2; TRBD1 matches at 7 bases. The CDR3 runs 15 residues. Germline trimming cut 4 bases from V and 5 bases from J; bases unmatched to any gene: 7. Looked up from germline, CDR1 is KGHSH and CDR2 is LQKENI. CDR3 sequence reads: CASSRGQAGTGELFF. CDR3 sequence (DNA): TGTGCCAGCTCACGCGGACAGGCCGGGACCGGGGAGCTGTTTTTT.

The genes are TRBV6-5 and TRBJ1-2; 12 nucleotides align to TRBD1. The CDR3 is 15 residues long. The junction had 9 bases not matched to a gene; V was cut back by 9 bases and J by 4 bases. The germline CDR1 and CDR2 sequences are MNHEY and SVGAGI. Written as DNA, the CDR3 is TGTGCCAGTAACCGGGACAGGGGGCAAGGCTATGGCTACACCTTC. It is translated as CASNRDRGQGYGYTF.

The V call is TRBV9, the J call TRBJ2-2, with D possibly matching TRBD2 (6 bases). The CDR3 length is 13 residues. V lost 0 bases, J lost 7 bases, and 7 bases lay in between. Germline V gives CDR1 SGDLS, CDR2 YYNGEE. The CDR3 reads CASSVGGDGELFF. The CDR3 nucleotides read TGTGCCAGCAGCGTAGGGGGGGACGGGGAGCTGTTTTTT.

The chain employs TRBV7-9 and TRBJ2-6; possibly TRBD2 for D (6 bases). The CDR3 extends over 15 amino acids. The V gene's germline CDR1 is SEHNR and CDR2 FQNEAQ (reference sequence). V lost 2 bases and J lost 9, with 14 bases in between. The CDR3 DNA follows: TGTGCCAGCAGCTTAAGGGCGGCGGGACTCAACGTCCTGACTTTC. Amino acids: CASSLRAAGLNVLTF.

This chain links TRBV5-1 with TRBJ2-1, with 9 bases that match TRBD1. Looked up from germline, CDR1 is SGHRS and CDR2 is YFSETQ. There are 16 residues in the CDR3. The J segment lost 3 bases and the V segment lost 4 bases, leaving 8 bases of the junction unmatched. This CDR3 is CASSTSGTGLYNEQFF. In nucleotides, the CDR3 is TGCGCCAGCAGCACCTCCGGGACAGGGCTCTACAATGAGCAGTTCTTC.

This rearrangement joins TRBV4-2 to TRBJ1-1; no reliable D call. The germline V and J ends were trimmed by 1 base and 1 base, with 13 bases remaining between them. Germline CDR1 is LGHNA and CDR2 is YNFKEQ. CDR3 length: 16 residues. The CDR3 DNA sequence: TGTGCCAGCAGCCAAGCCGGTGGGAGGGCGAACACTGAAGCTTTCTTT. It yields the protein CASSQAGGRANTEAFF.

This chain links TRBV19 with TRBJ1-2; 8 nucleotides align to TRBD1. The junction had 7 bases not matched to a gene; V was cut back by 1 base and J by 3 bases. CDR3 length: 16 residues. Per the germline V gene, CDR1 is LNHDA and CDR2 is SQIVND (reference sequence). DNA of the CDR3: TGTGCCAGTAGTATAGTCCCAGGGGGCCGCGACTATGGCTACACCTTC. Protein product: CASSIVPGGRDYGYTF.

This sequence joins TRBV6-5 and TRBJ2-7; TRBD1 might be the D (6 bases). The CDR3 has 15 amino acids. With 2 bases removed from V and 0 bases from J, the gap between germline ends came to 11 bases. Germline CDR1 is MNHEY and CDR2 is SVGAGI. The CDR3 bases are TGTGCCAGCAGTTACCCGCAGGGGAGCTCCTACGAGCAGTACTTC. It encodes CASSYPQGSSYEQYF.

The chain combines TRBV4-2 with TRBJ2-7; 8 nucleotides agree with TRBD1. Germline CDR1 and CDR2: LGHNA and YNFKEQ. CDR3 length equals 16 residues. The V and J ends lost 4 bases and 4 bases, in that order; junction bases with no gene match: 12. The CDR3 sequence is CASSPGRRDRPYEQYF. The CDR3 nucleotides read TGTGCCAGCAGCCCTGGTAGACGGGACAGGCCTTACGAGCAGTACTTC.

This chain connects TRBV5-8 to TRBJ2-5, with 8 bases that match TRBD1. After removal of 0 bases from V and 7 bases from J, the junction contained 8 bases not matched to a gene. The CDR3 totals 15 residues. Germline-derived CDR1 and CDR2 are SGHTS and YDEGEE. Here the CDR3 reads CASSLEGQDPGTQYF. The DNA of the CDR3 is TGTGCCAGCAGCTTGGAGGGACAGGACCCGGGGACCCAGTACTTC.

This chain uses TRBV14 with TRBJ2-1; the D is unclear. The CDR3 length is 14 residues. Per germline, CDR1 SGHDN and CDR2 FVKESK. The V end lost 4 bases, the J end lost 0 bases, and 7 bases lay between the germline ends. The CDR3 reads CASSLLVSYNEQFF. The CDR3 coding sequence is TGTGCCAGCAGCCTCCTAGTCTCCTACAATGAGCAGTTCTTC. Together with reference TRBV14 and TRBJ2-1, the CDR3 gives the full variable domain: EAGVTQFPSHSVIEKGQTVTLRCDPISGHDNLYWYRRVMGKEIKFLLHFVKESKQDESGMPNNRFLAERTGGTYSTLKVQPAELEDSGVYFCASSLLVSYNEQFFGPGTRLTVL.

This chain links TRBV6-5 with TRBJ2-3; the D is unclear. The CDR3 totals 12 residues. Germline CDR1 is MNHEY and CDR2 is SVGAGI. Trimming took 2 bases from V and 6 from J, leaving 6 bases between them. Here the CDR3 DNA reads TGTGCCAGCAGTTACACAGTCGATACGCAGTATTTT. Encoded protein: CASSYTVDTQYF.

The rearrangement uses TRBV18 and TRBJ2-3, with D maybe TRBD2 (6 bases). CDR3 size: 16 residues. Trimming cost V 1 base and J 2 bases, with 13 bases left between them. Germline V gene data show CDR1 as KGHSH and CDR2 as LQKENI. The CDR3 sequence is CASSPLVGGYTDTQYF. The CDR3 DNA sequence: TGTGCCAGCTCACCACTCGTTGGGGGGTACACAGATACGCAGTATTTT.

The V and J genes are TRBV6-5 and TRBJ2-7, with a tentative D call TRBD2 (5 bases). The CDR3 is 15 amino acids. V was trimmed by 2 bases and J by 2 bases, leaving 13 bases between them. Germline CDR1 is MNHEY and CDR2 is SVGAGI. This CDR3 is CASSYEGRYPYEQYF. The CDR3, as DNA: TGTGCCAGCAGTTACGAAGGGAGATACCCCTACGAGCAGTACTTC.

This chain uses TRBV25-1 with TRBJ2-1; D is possibly TRBD2 (6 bases). Between the trimmed V and J ends, which lost 3 bases and 5 bases, there was a span of 17 bases. Germline V CDR1 and CDR2: MGHDK, SYGVNS. There are 16 residues in the CDR3. CDR3 coding DNA: TGTGCCAGCAGTGAGGGGACTTACGGGGCCCACAATGAGCAGTTCTTC. This sequence encodes CASSEGTYGAHNEQFF.